Listed below are T cell receptor beta chains from one sample, sequenced in a study of shared clonotypes between healthy human individuals. Profiling relied on immunoSEQ multiplex PCR, and the TCRdb table lists in-frame clones only, not all of them. This sample has 1,500,000 or so clones, with approximately 98.5% found just once. What was sequenced was naive CD4+ T cells sorted from blood. The receptors were sampled from a man younger than 45 in good health. CDR3s include the opening cysteine and the closing phenylalanine or tryptophan. The D gene is left open where the match is weak. Size is omitted from some rows. Given values are once, few, many or a class for expanded clones.

v_call,d_call,clone_size,j_call,cdr3_aa,cdr3_nt
TRBV19,NA,NA,TRBJ1-5,CASSRRRQQYQPQHF,TGTGCCAGTAGTAGAAGGAGGCAGCAGTATCAGCCCCAGCATTTT
TRBV27,TRBD1,NA,TRBJ2-5,CASRDTGAGETQYF,TGTGCCAGCAGAGATACAGGGGCAGGAGAGACCCAGTACTTC
TRBV5-1,NA,NA,TRBJ2-1,CASSLDYNEQFF,TGCGCCAGCAGCTTGGATTACAATGAGCAGTTCTTC
TRBV19,NA,NA,TRBJ2-5,CASSPGETQYF,TGTGCCAGTAGCCCAGGCGAGACCCAGTACTTC
TRBV4-3,TRBD1,NA,TRBJ2-5,CASSQTFWTGEETQYF,TGCGCCAGCAGCCAGACCTTTTGGACAGGGGAAGAGACCCAGTACTTC
TRBV18,NA,NA,TRBJ2-2,CASSPGLTNTGELFF,TGTGCCAGCTCACCAGGACTTACGAACACCGGGGAGCTGTTTTTT
TRBV19,TRBD2,once,TRBJ2-3,CASSMLAGRSGTDTQYF,TGTGCCAGTAGTATGCTAGCGGGGAGAAGTGGCACAGATACGCAGTATTTT
TRBV10-3,NA,NA,TRBJ2-1,CAISAVGNEQFF,TGTGCCATCAGTGCAGTGGGTAATGAGCAGTTCTTC
TRBV7-9,TRBD1,NA,TRBJ2-7,CASSHYLHRQGYKQYF,TGTGCCAGCAGCCACTACCTCCACAGACAGGGTTATAAGCAGTACTTC
TRBV30,TRBD1,NA,TRBJ1-5,CAWGIGQGGSNQPQHF,TGTGCCTGGGGCATAGGACAGGGGGGAAGCAATCAGCCCCAGCATTTT
TRBV27,TRBD1,NA,TRBJ2-3,CASSLGPPRAGTGFTDTQYF,TGTGCCAGCAGTTTAGGGCCGCCAAGGGCCGGGACAGGGTTTACAGATACGCAGTATTTT
TRBV27,NA,NA,TRBJ1-5,CASRPRVSNQPQHF,TGTGCCAGCAGGCCCAGAGTTAGCAATCAGCCCCAGCATTTT
TRBV5-4,NA,NA,TRBJ2-3,CASSLPSTDTQYF,TGTGCCAGCAGCTTGCCCAGCACAGATACGCAGTATTTT
TRBV18,TRBD1,NA,TRBJ1-1,CASSPTGTANTEAFF,TGTGCCAGCTCACCCACCGGGACAGCGAACACTGAAGCTTTCTTT
TRBV5-6,NA,NA,TRBJ1-2,CASSLAGTSYSYDYTF,TGTGCCAGCAGCTTAGCAGGAACCTCCTATTCCTATGACTACACCTTC
TRBV2,TRBD2,NA,TRBJ2-7,CASSGRGGPTRLYEQYF,TGTGCCAGCAGTGGACGGGGGGGGCCCACTCGCCTTTACGAGCAGTACTTC
TRBV13,NA,NA,TRBJ2-1,CASSQELGGEQFF,TGTGCCAGCAGTCAAGAGTTGGGGGGTGAGCAGTTCTTC
TRBV5-6,TRBD1,NA,TRBJ2-7,CASSGGPGQGPDEQYF,TGTGCCAGCAGCGGGGGACCGGGACAGGGTCCCGACGAGCAGTACTTC
TRBV14,TRBD2,NA,TRBJ2-1,CASSQGLAGGNEQFF,TGTGCCAGCAGCCAAGGGCTAGCGGGGGGCAATGAGCAGTTCTTC
TRBV12-5,NA,NA,TRBJ2-1,CASGLARRGEQFF,TGTGCTAGTGGTTTGGCCCGGAGGGGTGAGCAGTTCTTC
TRBV7-2,TRBD1,NA,TRBJ2-2,CASSPTGTGGWGLFF,TGTGCCAGCAGTCCCACCGGGACAGGGGGCTGGGGGCTGTTTTTT
TRBV29-1,NA,NA,TRBJ2-3,CSVARGSDTQYF,TGCAGCGTTGCCAGGGGTTCAGATACGCAGTATTTT
TRBV9,NA,NA,TRBJ2-7,CASSTKAGEQYF,TGTGCCAGCAGCACCAAAGCGGGCGAGCAGTACTTC
TRBV6-1,NA,NA,TRBJ1-1,CASRKQGLNTEAFF,TGTGCCAGCAGGAAACAGGGATTGAACACTGAAGCTTTCTTT
TRBV5-1,NA,once,TRBJ1-5,CASSLWTGSNQPQHF,TGCGCCAGCAGCTTGTGGACGGGTAGCAATCAGCCCCAGCATTTT
TRBV14,TRBD1,NA,TRBJ2-5,CASSPDRGQETQYF,TGTGCCAGCAGCCCGGACAGGGGCCAAGAGACCCAGTACTTC
TRBV5-1,NA,NA,TRBJ1-4,CASSPIEDTEKLFF,TGCGCCAGCAGCCCGATCGAAGACACTGAAAAACTGTTTTTT
TRBV7-9,TRBD1,NA,TRBJ1-6,CASSSRTGEDSPLHF,TGTGCCAGCAGCTCGAGGACAGGGGAGGACTCACCCCTCCACTTT
TRBV28,TRBD1,NA,TRBJ2-7,CASSQPQGVGSYEQYF,TGTGCCAGCAGCCAACCACAGGGGGTAGGCTCCTACGAGCAGTACTTC
TRBV6-5,NA,NA,TRBJ2-7,CASSQTRGEQYF,TGTGCCAGCAGTCAGACACGGGGCGAGCAGTACTTC